One sample yielded the 5 T cell receptor beta chains listed below, sequenced in a study of CD8 T cells in ankylosing spondylitis. MiXCR, run by TCRdb on the 5' RACE reads, gives a single entry per CDR3 protein. In the table there are 300,000 to 350,000 distinct CDR3 sequences, roughly 11% of which are singletons. Specimen: blood, either unsorted or a sorted T cell fraction (not recorded which). The receptor source for this set is a female donor with ankylosing spondylitis or in good health (not recorded which).

This chain connects TRBV20-1 to TRBJ1-5, with D unresolved. V was shortened by 0 bases and J by 2 bases, with 17 bases between the two germline ends. The germline V gene encodes CDR1 DFQATT and CDR2 SNEGSKA (reference sequence). This CDR3 region has 17 residues. CDR3 bases: TGCAGTGCTAGAGATCGCGGCAGCCGTGGGGGCAATCAGCCCCAGCATTTT. Translated: CSARDRGSRGGNQPQHF.

V and J are TRBV10-3 and TRBJ2-7; 8 positions agree with TRBD1. V gave up 2 bases and J gave up 5 bases; unmatched junction bases: 5. The CDR3 consists of 14 residues. The germline CDR1 and CDR2 sequences are ENHRY and SYGVKD. CDR3 sequence (DNA): TGTGCCATCAGTGAGGGACAGGGCTTCGACGAGCAGTACTTC. Translating it yields CAISEGQGFDEQYF.

This clonotype was recorded at least ten times. The gene calls are TRBV10-3 and TRBJ2-5; 7 positions match TRBD1. Per germline, CDR1 ENHRY and CDR2 SYGVKD. J gave up 3 bases and V 6 bases, and 7 bases lay outside the gene matches. The CDR3 runs 14 residues. CDR3 coding DNA: TGTGCCATCAGGGGTTATGACAGGGAAGAGACCCAGTACTTC. It yields the protein CAIRGYDREETQYF.

The chain recombines TRBV5-1 with TRBJ2-6; 7 bases agree with TRBD2. Germline CDR1 SGHRS, CDR2 YFSETQ. The CDR3 length is 12 residues. The CDR3 nucleotides read TGCGCGGCGCGGGAGGGGGCCAACGTCCTGACTTTC. It encodes CAAREGANVLTF.

This clonotype came up a few times. V gene TRBV5-4 combines with J gene TRBJ2-1; 8 bases agree with TRBD2. This CDR3 spans 15 amino acids. V gave up 4 bases and J gave up 2 bases; unmatched junction bases: 5. CDR1 and CDR2 from the germline V gene are SGHNT and YYREEE (reference sequence). CDR3: CASSKTSEAYNEQFF. Written as DNA, the CDR3 is TGTGCCAGCAGCAAGACTAGCGAGGCCTACAATGAGCAGTTCTTC.